This T cell receptor (beta chain) was obtained from a study of regulatory T cells in long-lasting Graves disease. Both iRepertoire HTBI primers and Arm-PCR of CDR3 regions were used to build the TCR beta libraries. In TCRdb, the multiplex PCR reads were re-called with MiXCR into one record per CDR3 protein. Of more than 400,000 distinct CDR3 sequences in the sample, 15% to 20% were seen once. This clonotype turned up a few times. Antigen unknown. Notes on the study in general: TRBV28, TRBJ1-2 and TRBJ2-5 were segments that persistent disease favored.

CDR3 length equals 14 residues. Germline V gene sequence: CDR1 SNHLY, CDR2 FYNNEI. V was shortened by 5 bases and J by 2 bases, with 12 bases between the two germline ends. Time point reported: newly diagnosed GD, antithyroid drugs for less than 3 months. Extracted RNA from PBMCs served as the source of the TCR library. The same data also contributed to another study, on T cells in Graves' hyperthyroidism and ophthalmopathy.

The source of this sequence is a man aged 35-49 years with Graves disease. The specimen was peripheral blood mononuclear cells (PBMCs), collected at new diagnosis, from a patient treated with antithyroid drugs. This chain connects TRBV2 to TRBJ1-2; D is possibly TRBD1 (5 bases). The CDR3 coding sequence is TGTGCCAGCAGTCACAGGAATCTGAACTATGGCTACACCTTC. It is translated as CASSHRNLNYGYTF. The full variable domain, in which reference TRBV2 and TRBJ1-2 provide the parts outside the CDR3, is EPEVTQTPSHQVTQMGQEVILRCVPISNHLYFYWYRQILGQKVEFLVSFYNNEISEKSEIFDDQFSVERPDGSNFTLKIRSTKLEDSAMYFCASSHRNLNYGYTFGSGTRLTVV.